These T cell receptor beta chains were read from a single sample in a study of technical replicates of blood from a handful of donors. The method was immunoSEQ multiplex PCR; TCRdb's version includes in-frame clones alone and lacks a portion of them. The sample has tens of thousands of clones, about 93% seen once. Material for sequencing was T cells isolated from PBMCs. These receptors all stem from a human donor in good health. Each CDR3 is given with its conserved first and last residue. Fields, in order: clone size, CDR3 length, V gene, J gene, D gene, CDR3 protein, CDR3 DNA. A D gene is named only where the DNA matches it firmly. Clone size is not always given. Where it is, it says once, few, many or a class for expanded clones.

clone_size: .; cdr3_length: 14; v_call: TRBV6-5; j_call: TRBJ1-1; d_call: .; cdr3_aa: CASSSPGGSTEAFF; cdr3_nt: TGTGCCAGCAGTTCGCCGGGGGGAAGCACTGAAGCTTTCTTT
clone_size: .; cdr3_length: 16; v_call: TRBV7-3; j_call: TRBJ2-3; d_call: TRBD2; cdr3_aa: CASSFGLAGSTDTQYF; cdr3_nt: TGTGCCAGCAGCTTCGGACTAGCGGGGTCGACAGATACGCAGTATTTT
clone_size: .; cdr3_length: 15; v_call: TRBV6-1; j_call: TRBJ2-2; d_call: TRBD1; cdr3_aa: CASSPGQGYTGELFF; cdr3_nt: TGTGCCAGCAGTCCGGGACAGGGGTACACCGGGGAGCTGTTTTTT
clone_size: .; cdr3_length: 15; v_call: TRBV7-9; j_call: TRBJ2-7; d_call: TRBD1; cdr3_aa: CASSTKDRPGYEQYF; cdr3_nt: TGTGCCAGCAGCACGAAGGACAGGCCGGGCTACGAGCAGTACTTC
clone_size: few; cdr3_length: 14; v_call: TRBV7-9; j_call: TRBJ1-2; d_call: .; cdr3_aa: CASSLEGEPYGYTF; cdr3_nt: TGTGCCAGCAGCTTAGAAGGGGAACCCTATGGCTACACCTTC
clone_size: .; cdr3_length: 15; v_call: TRBV4-1; j_call: TRBJ2-2; d_call: TRBD2; cdr3_aa: CASSLEREVGGELFF; cdr3_nt: TGCGCCAGCAGCCTTGAGCGGGAAGTGGGCGGGGAGCTGTTTTTT
clone_size: .; cdr3_length: 14; v_call: TRBV7-3; j_call: TRBJ1-3; d_call: .; cdr3_aa: CASSPGLSGNTIYF; cdr3_nt: TGTGCCAGCAGTCCGGGTCTCTCTGGAAACACCATATATTTT
clone_size: .; cdr3_length: 15; v_call: TRBV5-1; j_call: TRBJ1-2; d_call: TRBD1; cdr3_aa: CASSIGQGINYGYTF; cdr3_nt: TGCGCCAGCAGCATAGGACAGGGGATCAACTATGGCTACACCTTC
clone_size: once; cdr3_length: 15; v_call: TRBV6-5; j_call: TRBJ2-1; d_call: TRBD2; cdr3_aa: CASRKVASGINEQFF; cdr3_nt: TGTGCCAGCAGAAAGGTGGCTAGCGGGATCAATGAGCAGTTCTTC
clone_size: .; cdr3_length: 13; v_call: TRBV6-5; j_call: TRBJ2-7; d_call: .; cdr3_aa: CASSLPRGVEQYF; cdr3_nt: TGTGCCAGCAGCCTACCCCGGGGAGTCGAGCAGTACTTC